This TCR beta chain was recovered during a study of cytomegalovirus exposure and HLA in healthy donors. With 60 Vbeta and 13 Jbeta primers, the PCR was carried out. Repertoires were generated with immunoSEQ multiplex PCR, while TCRdb's copy carries only in-frame clones and drops some. Of roughly 200,000 clones in the sample, roughly 75% were seen once. Of note for this clone: Its cognate antigen is unknown.

V lost 5 bases, J lost 4 bases, and 11 bases stayed unmatched. Germline assignment: CDR1 SEHNR and CDR2 FQNEAQ (reference sequence). CDR3 size: 16 residues. Study conclusions and caveats: It has been reported that TCR beta sequences accurately predicted the HLA-A and HLA-B alleles of most subjects. Researchers counted around 180 TCR beta chains as cytomegalovirus-associated.

Healthy people donating bone marrow made up the donors. This chain links TRBV7-9 with TRBJ2-3, with 8 nucleotides matching TRBD2. The sequenced sample consisted of PBMCs. This receptor was taken from a man aged 40-50 years in good health and CMV-seronegative. DNA for the CDR3: TGTGCCAGCAGCCCGCCCCGGGCCGGGAGGGCAGATACGCAGTATTTT. Protein product: CASSPPRAGRADTQYF.